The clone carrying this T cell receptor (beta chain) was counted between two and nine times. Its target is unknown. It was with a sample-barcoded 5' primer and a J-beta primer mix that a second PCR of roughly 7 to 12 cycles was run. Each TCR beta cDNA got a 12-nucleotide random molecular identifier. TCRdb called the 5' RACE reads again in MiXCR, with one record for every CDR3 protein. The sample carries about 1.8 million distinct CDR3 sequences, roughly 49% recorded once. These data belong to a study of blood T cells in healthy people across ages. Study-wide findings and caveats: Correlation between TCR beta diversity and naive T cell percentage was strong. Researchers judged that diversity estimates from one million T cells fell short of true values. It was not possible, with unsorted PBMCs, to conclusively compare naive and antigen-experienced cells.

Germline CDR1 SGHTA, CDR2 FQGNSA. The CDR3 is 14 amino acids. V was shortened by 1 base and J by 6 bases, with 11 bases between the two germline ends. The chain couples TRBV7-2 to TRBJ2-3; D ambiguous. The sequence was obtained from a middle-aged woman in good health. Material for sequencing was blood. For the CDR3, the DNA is TGTGCCAGCAGCTTAGGCCCCAACTACGATACGCAGTATTTT. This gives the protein CASSLGPNYDTQYF. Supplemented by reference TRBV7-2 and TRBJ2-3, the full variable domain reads GAGVSQSPSNKVTEKGKDVELRCDPISGHTALYWYRQSLGQGLEFLIYFQGNSAPDKSGLPSDRFSAERTGGSVSTLTIQRTQQEDSAVYLCASSLGPNYDTQYFGPGTRLTVL.